The next 9 T cell receptor beta chains were all read from a single sample in a study of cytomegalovirus exposure and HLA in healthy donors. The PCR contained 60 Vbeta and 13 Jbeta primers. Assay: immunoSEQ multiplex PCR; the TCRdb copy retains only in-frame clones and omits some. The sample consists of 150,000 or so clones, around 73% of them appearing once. Sequencing was carried out using PBMCs. These receptors were taken from a female donor in good health and CMV-seronegative.

The chain has TRBV6-4 and TRBJ2-1, with D possibly matching TRBD2 (5 bases). Germline V gene sequence: CDR1 MRHNA, CDR2 SNTAGT. The CDR3 covers 14 residues. Trimming removed 7 bases at V and 0 bases at J, with 10 bases between. For the CDR3, the DNA is TGTGCCAGCAAACTAGAAAGCTCCTACAATGAGCAGTTCTTC. It encodes CASKLESSYNEQFF.

The chain uses TRBV30 and TRBJ1-4; TRBD1 matches 7 bases. V was pared by 2 bases and J by 3 bases, with 6 bases of the junction left unmatched. Germline V gene sequence: CDR1 GTSNPN, CDR2 SVGIG (reference sequence). The length of the CDR3 is 15 residues. Here the CDR3 DNA reads TGTGCCTGGAGTATACTGGGACAGTCTAATGAAAAACTGTTTTTT. It is translated as CAWSILGQSNEKLFF.

This clone showed up just once. The V call is TRBV10-3, the J call TRBJ2-1; a possible D gene is TRBD1 (5 bases). Germline values: CDR1 ENHRY, CDR2 SYGVKD. This CDR3 comprises 13 residues. The V end lost 6 bases, the J end lost 4 bases, and 10 bases lay between the germline ends. The CDR3 DNA reads TGTGCCATCAGAGGGGCAGGATACAATGAGCAGTTCTTC. Its protein product is CAIRGAGYNEQFF.

The chain joins TRBV9 to TRBJ2-5; D perhaps matches TRBD2 (6 bases). V gave up 4 bases and J gave up 1 base, with 14 bases separating them. From germline, CDR1 is SGDLS and CDR2 YYNGEE. The CDR3 is made up of 15 amino acids. The CDR3 loop is CASSPRAGTQETQYF. DNA for the CDR3: TGTGCCAGCAGCCCCCGTGCGGGGACCCAAGAGACCCAGTACTTC.

The chain carries TRBV25-1 and TRBJ2-2, with D possibly being TRBD2 (5 bases). The length of the CDR3 is 14 residues. Germline V gene data show CDR1 as MGHDK and CDR2 as SYGVNS. Trimming removed 5 bases from V and 5 bases from J, with 12 bases in between. CDR3 loop: CASSWAGGTGELFF. For the CDR3, the DNA is TGTGCCAGCAGTTGGGCAGGAGGTACCGGGGAGCTGTTTTTT.

This chain joins TRBV6-5 and TRBJ2-2; TRBD1 matches 7 bases. The CDR3 runs 15 residues. CDR1 MNHEY and CDR2 SVGAGI come from the germline V gene. Trimming at V came to 7 bases and at J to 4 bases, leaving 9 bases not matched to a gene. The CDR3 nucleotides read TGTGCCAGCAAATTCCTCCACAGGGGCACCGGGGAGCTGTTTTTT. Its protein is CASKFLHRGTGELFF.

The chain employs TRBV7-3 and TRBJ2-1; 15 bases match TRBD2. The CDR3 length is 18 residues. V was clipped by 0 bases and J by 4 bases; unmatched bases: 4. The germline V gene encodes CDR1 SGHTA and CDR2 FQGTGA. CDR3 DNA sequence: TGTGCCAGCAGCTTAACACCTGGACTAGCGGGAGGGTACAATGAGCAGTTCTTC. This gives the protein CASSLTPGLAGGYNEQFF.

The V and J genes are TRBV11-2 and TRBJ1-5; 8 bases are a match to TRBD1. Germline CDR1 SGHAT, CDR2 FQNNGV. Losses at the gene ends were 3 bases for V and 9 bases for J; bases not matched to a gene: 10. This CDR3 is built from 15 residues. CDR3 in amino acids: CASSLETGASSPQHF. As DNA, the CDR3 is TGTGCCAGCAGCTTGGAGACAGGGGCGTCATCGCCCCAGCATTTT. The full variable domain, its missing parts supplied by reference TRBV11-2 and TRBJ1-5, is EAGVAQSPRYKIIEKRQSVAFWCNPISGHATLYWYQQILGQGPKLLIQFQNNGVVDDSQLPKDRFSAERLKGVDSTLKIQPAKLEDSAVYLCASSLETGASSPQHFGDGTRLSIL.

This rearrangement joins TRBV7-8 to TRBJ1-1; TRBD1 matches at 10 bases. Trimming took 5 bases from V and 6 from J; bases not matched to a gene: 3. CDR1 is SGHVS and CDR2 is FQNEAQ in the germline V gene. The CDR3 sequence is 13 residues long. CDR3: CASSLGQGAEAFF. Here the CDR3 DNA reads TGTGCCAGCAGCCTCGGACAGGGGGCTGAAGCTTTCTTT. The full variable domain, rest sourced from reference TRBV7-8 and TRBJ1-1, is GAGVSQSPRYKVAKRGQDVALRCDPISGHVSLFWYQQALGQGPEFLTYFQNEAQLDKSGLPSDRFFAERPEGSVSTLKIQRTQQEDSAVYLCASSLGQGAEAFFGQGTRLTVV.